The present TCR beta chain was sequenced within a study of Graves' ophthalmopathy and Graves' hyperthyroidism. Whole-study results and caveats: Forecasting of ophthalmopathy progression by the model achieved over 55% sensitivity and 72.22% specificity. Blood contained most expanded thyroid clonotypes exceeding 0.001 frequency. Ophthalmopathy could be told apart from stable hyperthyroidism by a 13-signature model (around 85% sensitivity, around 78% specificity).

RNA transcripts were the template, and TCR beta CDR3 regions were amplified from them. The library came from an HTBI-primed first-round RT-PCR and a second-round multiplex PCR. MiXCR, run by TCRdb on the multiplex PCR reads, gives a single entry per CDR3 protein. Of 300,000 to 400,000 distinct CDR3 sequences listed, around a sixth are singletons. Exclusion applied to patients with other autoimmune diseases, uncontrolled infections, pregnancy or lactation. Germline V lookup: CDR1 SGHRS, CDR2 YFSETQ. This CDR3 is built from 16 residues. With 4 bases clipped from V and 0 bases from J, the junction kept 8 bases outside the gene matches. This clonotype was recorded a few times. Antigen specificity is unknown.

This chain joins TRBV5-1 and TRBJ2-5; 8 bases line up with TRBD2. The sample was peripheral blood. This sequence originates from an adult man with Graves' ophthalmopathy. The CDR3 DNA reads TGCGCCAGCAGCGTTGGTATAGCGGGGTACCAAGAGACCCAGTACTTC. The encoded protein is CASSVGIAGYQETQYF.